This T cell receptor beta chain originates from a study of response to subunit inactivated influenza vaccine. The sample holds a few counts of this clonotype. The V gene end was trimmed by 9 bases and the J gene end by 5 bases; junction bases not matched to a gene: 6. Germline-derived CDR1 and CDR2 are KGHDR and SFDVKD. The CDR3 is 13 residues long. One entry per CDR3 protein, called by TCRdb with MiXCR from the RT-PCR reads. The sample consists of some 150,000 distinct CDR3 sequences, approximately 12% of them appearing once. A further study also used this sample, focusing on T cells expressing NK-cell markers. That paper states: Synthesis of TCR beta cDNA relied on 5'RACE template switching carrying UMIs.

Sample: CD8+ T cells sorted from PBMCs, taken 11 to 12 days after vaccination. This sequence was found in a man aged 45 to 65 who received an inactivated influenza vaccine. The chain uses TRBV24-1 and TRBJ2-1, with 7 bases matching TRBD1. The CDR3 sequence: CATRRGSNNEQFF. In nucleotides, the CDR3 is TGTGCCACCCGCAGGGGGAGTAACAATGAGCAGTTCTTC.